This TCR beta chain was obtained from a study of neoadjuvant nivolumab and ipilimumab in lung cancer. Study background: Nivolumab 3 mg/kg was given days 1, 15 and 29, plus ipilimumab 1 mg/kg day 1 in combination.

Note on this clone: Its antigen is undetermined.

Sequencing was performed with immunoSEQ multiplex PCR; in TCRdb, only in-frame clones are kept and a portion is missing. Of 10,000 to 15,000 clones in the sample, approximately 94% were seen once. V trimming: 5 bases; J trimming: 1 base; junction bases outside the gene matches: 6. Per germline, CDR1 MNHEY and CDR2 SMNVEV (reference sequence). This CDR3 comprises 15 residues. Study-level results: Higher pretherapy blood TCR richness went with higher resected-tumor richness. Only a small number of samples underwent TCR sequencing. TCR clonality did not significantly correlate with pathologic tumor regression.

This chain joins TRBV27 and TRBJ2-3; 7 bases map to TRBD1. The material was peripheral blood, obtained after neoadjuvant nivolumab, alone or with ipilimumab, at or shortly before surgery. This TCR was sampled from an adult with non-small cell lung cancer. The CDR3 is CASSAGTVGTDTQYF. Written as DNA, the CDR3 is TGTGCCAGCAGTGCCGGGACAGTGGGCACAGATACGCAGTATTTT.